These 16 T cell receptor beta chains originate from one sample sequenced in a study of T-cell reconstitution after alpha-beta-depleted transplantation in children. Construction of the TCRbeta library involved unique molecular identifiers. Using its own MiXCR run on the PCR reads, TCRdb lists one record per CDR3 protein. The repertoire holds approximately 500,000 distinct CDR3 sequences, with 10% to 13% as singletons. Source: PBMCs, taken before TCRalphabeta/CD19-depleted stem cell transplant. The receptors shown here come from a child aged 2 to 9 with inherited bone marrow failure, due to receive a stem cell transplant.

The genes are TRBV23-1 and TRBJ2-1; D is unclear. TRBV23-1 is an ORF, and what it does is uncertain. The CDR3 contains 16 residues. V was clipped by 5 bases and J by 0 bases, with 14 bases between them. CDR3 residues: CASSVKRNCSYNEQFF. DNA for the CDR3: TGCGCCAGCAGTGTAAAACGGAATTGCTCCTACAATGAGCAGTTCTTC.

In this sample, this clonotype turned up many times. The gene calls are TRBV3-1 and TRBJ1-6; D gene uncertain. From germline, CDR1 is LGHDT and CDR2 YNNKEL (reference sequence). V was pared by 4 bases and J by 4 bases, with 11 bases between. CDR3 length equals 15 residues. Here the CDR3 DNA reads TGTGCCAGCAGCCGAAAAGGAGGATATAATTCACCCCTCCACTTT. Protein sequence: CASSRKGGYNSPLHF.

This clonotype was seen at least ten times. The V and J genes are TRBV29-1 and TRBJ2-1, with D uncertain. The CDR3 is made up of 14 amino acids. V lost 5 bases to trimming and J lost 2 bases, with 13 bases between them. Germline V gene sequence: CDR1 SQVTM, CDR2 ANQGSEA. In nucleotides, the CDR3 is TGCAGCGTTTCCTCGGGCGGAGCCTACAATGAGCAGTTCTTC. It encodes CSVSSGGAYNEQFF.

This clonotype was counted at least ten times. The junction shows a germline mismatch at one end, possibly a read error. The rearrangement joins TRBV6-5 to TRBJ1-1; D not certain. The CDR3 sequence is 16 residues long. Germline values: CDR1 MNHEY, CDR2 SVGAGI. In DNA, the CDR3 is TGTGCCAGCAGTTACTCCCGGGCAGGAAGGAACGCTGAAGCTTTCTTT. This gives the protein CASSYSRAGRNAEAFF.

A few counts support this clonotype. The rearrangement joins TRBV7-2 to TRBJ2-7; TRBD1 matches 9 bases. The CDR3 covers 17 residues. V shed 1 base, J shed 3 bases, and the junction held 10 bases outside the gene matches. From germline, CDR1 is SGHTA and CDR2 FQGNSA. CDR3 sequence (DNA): TGTGCCAGCAGCTTAGTGGGACAGGGTGGGGGCCACTACGAGCAGTACTTC. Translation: CASSLVGQGGGHYEQYF.

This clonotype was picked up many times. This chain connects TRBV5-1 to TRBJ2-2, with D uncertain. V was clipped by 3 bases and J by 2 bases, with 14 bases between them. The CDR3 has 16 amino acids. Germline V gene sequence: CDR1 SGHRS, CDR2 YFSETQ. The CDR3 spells CASSSRSLYNTGELFF. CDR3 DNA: TGCGCCAGCAGCTCCCGATCCTTATATAACACCGGGGAGCTGTTTTTT.

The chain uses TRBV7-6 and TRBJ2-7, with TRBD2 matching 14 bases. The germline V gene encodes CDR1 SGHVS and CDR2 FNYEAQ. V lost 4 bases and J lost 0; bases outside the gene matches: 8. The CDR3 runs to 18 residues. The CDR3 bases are TGTGCCAGCAGCTGGACTAGCGGGAGGCCCAGGAGCTCCTACGAGCAGTACTTC. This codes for CASSWTSGRPRSSYEQYF.

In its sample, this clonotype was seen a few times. The CDR3 is CAWSVGRSSPLHF. DNA of the CDR3: TGTGCCTGGAGTGTGGGGAGGAGTTCACCCCTCCACTTT. The V and J genes are TRBV30 and TRBJ1-6; D unresolved. The CDR3 contains 13 residues. Germline V gene data show CDR1 as GTSNPN and CDR2 as SVGIG (reference sequence). Trimming left V 0 bases short and J 9 bases short, with 9 bases between.

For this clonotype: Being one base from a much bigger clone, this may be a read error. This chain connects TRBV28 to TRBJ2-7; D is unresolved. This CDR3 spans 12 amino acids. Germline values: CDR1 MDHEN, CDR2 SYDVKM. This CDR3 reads CSSSRAVYEQYF. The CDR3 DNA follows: TGTTCCAGCAGCCGAGCCGTGTACGAGCAGTACTTC.

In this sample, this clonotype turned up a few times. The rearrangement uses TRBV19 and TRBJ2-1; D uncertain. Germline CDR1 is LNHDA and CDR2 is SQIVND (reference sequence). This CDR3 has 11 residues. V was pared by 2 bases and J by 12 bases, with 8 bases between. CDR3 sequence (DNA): TGTGCCAGTAGTATATGGTTCTGGCAGTTCTTC. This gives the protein CASSIWFWQFF.

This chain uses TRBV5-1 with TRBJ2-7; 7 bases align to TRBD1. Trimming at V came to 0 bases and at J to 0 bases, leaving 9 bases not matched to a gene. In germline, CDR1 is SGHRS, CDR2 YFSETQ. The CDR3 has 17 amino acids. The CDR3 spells CASSLDSRTGYSYEQYF. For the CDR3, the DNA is TGCGCCAGCAGCTTGGATTCCCGGACAGGTTACTCCTACGAGCAGTACTTC.

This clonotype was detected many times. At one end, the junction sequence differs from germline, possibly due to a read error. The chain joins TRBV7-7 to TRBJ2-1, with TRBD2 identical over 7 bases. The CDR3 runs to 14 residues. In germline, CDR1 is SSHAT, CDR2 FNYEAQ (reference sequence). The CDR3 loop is CASSLTVGRDEQFF. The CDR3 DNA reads TGTGCTAGCAGCTTAACGGTGGGGAGGGATGAGCAGTTCTTC.

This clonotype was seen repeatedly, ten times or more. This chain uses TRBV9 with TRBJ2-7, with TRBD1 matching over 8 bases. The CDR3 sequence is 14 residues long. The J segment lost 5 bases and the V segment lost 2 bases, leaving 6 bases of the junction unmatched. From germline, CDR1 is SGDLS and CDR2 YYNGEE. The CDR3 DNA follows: TGTGCCAGCAGCGTGGGGACAGGAGAGAACGAGCAGTACTTC. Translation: CASSVGTGENEQYF. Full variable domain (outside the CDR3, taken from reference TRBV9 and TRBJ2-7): DSGVTQTPKHLITATGQRVTLRCSPRSGDLSVYWYQQSLDQGLQFLIQYYNGEERAKGNILERFSAQQFPDLHSELNLSSLELGDSALYFCASSVGTGENEQYFGPGTRLTVT.

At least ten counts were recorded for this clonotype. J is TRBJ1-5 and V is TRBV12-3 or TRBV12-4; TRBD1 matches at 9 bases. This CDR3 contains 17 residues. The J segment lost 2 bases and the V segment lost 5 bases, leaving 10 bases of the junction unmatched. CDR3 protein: CASSPGQGKFGNQPQHF. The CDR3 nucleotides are TGTGCCAGCAGTCCGGGACAGGGTAAATTCGGCAATCAGCCCCAGCATTTT.

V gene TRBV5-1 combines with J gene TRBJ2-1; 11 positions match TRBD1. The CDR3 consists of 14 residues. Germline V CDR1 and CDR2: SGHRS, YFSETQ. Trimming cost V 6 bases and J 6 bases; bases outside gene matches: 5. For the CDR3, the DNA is TGCGCCAGCAACCGGGACAGGGGGTTCAATGAGCAGTTCTTC. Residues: CASNRDRGFNEQFF.

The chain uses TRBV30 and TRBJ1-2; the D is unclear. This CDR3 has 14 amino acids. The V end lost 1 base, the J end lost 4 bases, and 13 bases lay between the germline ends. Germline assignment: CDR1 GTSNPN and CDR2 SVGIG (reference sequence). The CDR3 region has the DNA TGTGCCTGGAGTGCATCACCGGCCGTCTATGGCTACACCTTC. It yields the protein CAWSASPAVYGYTF.